These T cell receptor beta chains were read from a single sample in a study of post-analysis software for immune sequencing data. MiXCR, applied by TCRdb to the PCR reads, yields one record per CDR3 protein. The sample has a few hundred thousand distinct CDR3 sequences, under 40% seen once. Sample: blood. The receptors come from a girl aged 2 to 17 with multiple sclerosis. Both conserved end residues are part of each CDR3.

V	CDR3
TRBV28	CASSLATREAFF
TRBV7-8	CASSSPVVAGGLETQYF
TRBV3-1	CASSQDRRVSTFF
TRBV20-1	CSAETGTGTDTQYF
TRBV5-1	CASSLGWGLPDDTQYF
TRBV5-1	CASSLLSRVRQPQHF
TRBV14	CASSRTGVAYEQYF
TRBV11-2	CASSFRQGGSTDTQYF
TRBV18	CASSLQNGQETQYF
TRBV5-1	CASSWGQGSEQFF
TRBV6-1	CASSPLAGPSTDTQYF
TRBV5-1	CASSWQSAGANVLTF
TRBV11-1	CASSPRTSFINEQFF
TRBV10-3	CAISELGETTPTGELFF
TRBV9	CASSEDSGLSTDTQYF
TRBV20-1	CSATPSHRQETQYF
TRBV3-1	CASSQDPGPATQYF
TRBV24-1	CATSVAASYEQYF
TRBV5-1	CASSLDVGARNYGCTF
TRBV20-1	CSARDGTSGGNTGELFF
TRBV10-3	CAIRDGTENQPQHF
TRBV5-1	CASSVGTSAFNEQFF
TRBV7-2	CASRTGLAGETQYF
TRBV15	CATSRGDTEAFF
TRBV4-1	CASSQPGRTQYF
TRBV7-8	CASSLARQGPYEQYF
TRBV20-1	CSAFGVGLMYNEQFF
TRBV20-1	CSARGGSGMNTEAFF
TRBV7-9	CASSLTGEWNNEQFF
TRBV7-2	CASSVQGQSYGYTF
TRBV5-1	CASSLEVRLGDIQYF
TRBV6-5	CASSYTRVTGELFF
TRBV25-1	CASSEYGTGTKETQYF
TRBV4-2	CASSQDSTGTPLTDTQYF
TRBV4-1	CASSPREINQPQHF
TRBV5-1	CASSVARPPSEQYF
TRBV29-1	CSVEGGQGSEQYF
TRBV25-1	CASSECGKRTGGFYEQYF
TRBV7-3	CASSFYGGYEQYF
TRBV7-2	CASSWTIMGQETQYF
TRBV6-1	CASSEENYGKNIQYF
TRBV7-9	CASRAKGLDGYTF
TRBV7-7	CASSETSGGIDTQYF
TRBV12-3/TRBV12-4	CASSLWRNNGDTQYF
TRBV5-1	CASSFGGTSAYNEQFF
TRBV7-9	CASSGGTSGARYQETQYF
TRBV5-1	CASSLGNPLAGGYNEQFF
TRBV25-1	CASSDPSTGGAYGYTF
TRBV25-1	CASSAPGNGYTF